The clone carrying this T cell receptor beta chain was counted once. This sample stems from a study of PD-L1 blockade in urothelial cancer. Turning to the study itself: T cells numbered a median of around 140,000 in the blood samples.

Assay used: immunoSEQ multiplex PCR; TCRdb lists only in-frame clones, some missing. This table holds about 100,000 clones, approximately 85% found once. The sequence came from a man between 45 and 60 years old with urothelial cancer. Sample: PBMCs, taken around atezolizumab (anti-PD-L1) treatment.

The DNA for the CDR3 is TGCGCCAGCAGCCAAGGGGCGGGAGGGTACAATGAGCAGTTCTTC. Translated: CASSQGAGGYNEQFF. The V call is TRBV4-1, the J call TRBJ2-1; 9 positions agree with TRBD2. The CDR3 loop spans 15 amino acids. The V segment lost 1 base and the J segment 4 bases; nucleotides outside the gene matches: 2. Germline CDR1 reads MGHRA; CDR2 reads YSYEKL.